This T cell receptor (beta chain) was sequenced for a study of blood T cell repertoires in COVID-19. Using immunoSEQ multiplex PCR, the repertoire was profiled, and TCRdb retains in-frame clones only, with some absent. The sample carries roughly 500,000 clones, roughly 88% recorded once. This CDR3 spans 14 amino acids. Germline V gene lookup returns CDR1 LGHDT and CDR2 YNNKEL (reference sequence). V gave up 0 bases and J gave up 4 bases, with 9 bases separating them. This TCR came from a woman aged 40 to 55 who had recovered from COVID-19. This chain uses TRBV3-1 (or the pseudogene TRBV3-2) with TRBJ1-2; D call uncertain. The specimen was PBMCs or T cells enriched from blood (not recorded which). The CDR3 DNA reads TGTGCCAGCAGCCAAGAGCGGGGAAGCTATGGCTACACCTTC. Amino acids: CASSQERGSYGYTF.